The 29 T cell receptor beta chains reported below all come from one sample, sequenced in a study of spatial heterogeneity in lung cancer. The study, taken as a whole, reports: It was found that expanded intratumoral alpha and beta TCR counts tracked tumor mutation counts.

Time point in this sample: sample taken at primary tumor resection. Which antigens these TCRs recognize remains unknown. From the 5' RACE reads, TCRdb called clonotypes with MiXCR, one entry per CDR3 protein. The table shows around 16,000 distinct CDR3 sequences, with around 6.8% occurring only once. Sequenced here: lung tumor tissue, sampled at surgery. The receptors come from a female donor with early-stage non-small cell lung cancer.

This clonotype was seen a few times. The chain recombines TRBV5-1 with TRBJ1-1, with D uncertain. CDR1 is SGHRS and CDR2 is YFSETQ in the germline V gene. The CDR3 loop spans 15 amino acids. Trimming removed 1 base from V and 0 bases from J, with 10 bases in between. This CDR3 reads CASSLTGWVNTEAFF. CDR3 sequence (DNA): TGCGCCAGCAGCTTGACGGGATGGGTGAACACTGAAGCTTTCTTT.

A few counts support this clonotype. This sequence joins TRBV20-1 and TRBJ1-1; TRBD1 agrees at 7 bases. This CDR3 has 18 residues. CDR1 DFQATT and CDR2 SNEGSKA come from the germline V gene (reference sequence). V shed 5 bases, J shed 1 base, and the junction held 19 bases outside the gene matches. The CDR3 protein is CSAASFVSATGENTEAFF. The CDR3, as DNA: TGCAGTGCTGCCTCATTTGTCTCTGCCACAGGGGAGAACACTGAAGCTTTCTTT.

This clonotype was seen repeatedly, ten times or more. CDR3 region: CASSLDRGGLGTQYF. The CDR3 DNA sequence: TGTGCCAGCAGCTTAGATCGGGGGGGGCTGGGTACGCAGTATTTT. The chain employs TRBV7-8 and TRBJ2-3; TRBD2 matches 8 bases. Trimming cost V 1 base and J 8 bases; bases outside gene matches: 8. The CDR3 has 15 amino acids. Germline V gene lookup returns CDR1 SGHVS and CDR2 FQNEAQ. The variable domain in full, with the rest retrieved from reference TRBV7-8 and TRBJ2-3, is GAGVSQSPRYKVAKRGQDVALRCDPISGHVSLFWYQQALGQGPEFLTYFQNEAQLDKSGLPSDRFFAERPEGSVSTLKIQRTQQEDSAVYLCASSLDRGGLGTQYFGPGTRLTVL.

This clonotype was detected many times. The chain has TRBV19 and TRBJ1-1, with 8 bases fitting TRBD1. CDR1 LNHDA and CDR2 SQIVND come from the germline V gene (reference sequence). The CDR3 is made up of 16 amino acids. J gave up 0 bases and V 5 bases, and 8 bases lay outside the gene matches. CDR3 residues: CASSSPGQAMNTEAFF. As DNA, the CDR3 is TGTGCCAGTAGTTCCCCGGGACAGGCAATGAACACTGAAGCTTTCTTT.

This clonotype has a handful of counts. This chain joins TRBV12-5 and TRBJ1-5; 11 bases match TRBD1. The J segment lost 7 bases and the V segment lost 6 bases, leaving 8 bases of the junction unmatched. The CDR3 runs 15 residues. The V gene's germline CDR1 is LGHNT and CDR2 FRNRAP. The CDR3 region has the DNA TGTGCTAGTGGCCCCGGACAGGGGGCTGGGCAGCCCCAGCATTTT. Protein sequence: CASGPGQGAGQPQHF. The whole variable domain, filled in from reference TRBV12-5 and TRBJ1-5, reads DARVTQTPRHKVTEMGQEVTMRCQPILGHNTVFWYRQTMMQGLELLAYFRNRAPLDDSGMPKDRFSAEMPDATLATLKIQPSEPRDSAVYFCASGPGQGAGQPQHFGDGTRLSIL.

The gene calls are TRBV20-1 and TRBJ1-5, with 8 bases that match TRBD1. The CDR3 totals 13 residues. Trimming cost V 5 bases and J 1 base; bases outside gene matches: 1. Germline loops: CDR1 DFQATT, CDR2 SNEGSKA (reference sequence). CDR3 region: CSAGQGSNQPQHF. CDR3 nucleotide sequence: TGCAGTGCTGGACAGGGCAGCAATCAGCCCCAGCATTTT.

This clonotype appeared many times. The V gene is TRBV12-3 or TRBV12-4, the J gene TRBJ1-2; 8 bases fit TRBD1. The J segment lost 12 bases and the V segment lost 5 bases, leaving 8 bases of the junction unmatched. The CDR3 contains 12 residues. CDR3 region: CASSILRQGNTF. The CDR3 DNA follows: TGTGCCAGCAGTATCCTGCGACAGGGGAACACCTTC.

This clonotype showed up many times. The CDR3 reads CASSTRDGAYNSPLHF. Written as DNA, the CDR3 is TGTGCCAGCAGCACCCGGGACGGGGCCTATAATTCACCCCTCCACTTT. The chain recombines TRBV13 with TRBJ1-6, with D perhaps matching TRBD1 (5 bases). Germline loops: CDR1 PRHDT, CDR2 FYEKMQ (reference sequence). V lost 5 bases, J lost 2 bases, and 13 bases lay in between. The CDR3 has 16 residues.

This clonotype has only a few counts. The rearrangement joins TRBV5-1 to TRBJ1-2, with D possibly TRBD1 on 5 matching bases. Between the trimmed V and J ends, which lost 4 bases and 4 bases, there was a span of 11 bases. This CDR3 contains 13 residues. The germline V gene has CDR1 SGHRS and CDR2 YFSETQ. The CDR3 loop is CASSEGHSYGYTF. CDR3 in DNA: TGCGCCAGCAGCGAAGGACACTCCTATGGCTACACCTTC.

This clonotype is classed as medium-sized. The rearrangement joins TRBV5-1 to TRBJ2-3; 9 bases are a match to TRBD1. The ends lost 4 bases at V and 5 bases at J; junction bases unmatched: 5. The germline V gene has CDR1 SGHRS and CDR2 YFSETQ. There are 14 residues in the CDR3. CDR3 region: CASSPGTGKDTQYF. CDR3 nucleotides: TGCGCCAGCAGCCCGGGGACAGGGAAAGATACGCAGTATTTT.

This clonotype was seen more than once but under ten times. The rearrangement uses TRBV10-1 and TRBJ1-4; D is unclear. The CDR3 sequence is 14 residues long. Germline-derived CDR1 and CDR2 are WNHNN and SYGVQD (reference sequence). The V gene lost 6 bases and the J gene lost 4 bases, with 12 bases spanning the gap. CDR3 nucleotide sequence: TGCGCCAGCAGCGCCGAGCAGGATAATGAAAAACTGTTTTTT. It yields the protein CASSAEQDNEKLFF.

V usage is TRBV20-1 and J usage is TRBJ2-3, with D unresolved. The CDR3 totals 11 residues. The germline CDR1 and CDR2 sequences are DFQATT and SNEGSKA (reference sequence). The V and J ends lost 6 bases and 5 bases respectively, with 9 bases between them. DNA for the CDR3: TGCAGTGCAGCCCCGGAAGATACGCAGTATTTT. Translated, it gives CSAAPEDTQYF.

This clonotype came up many times. This chain connects TRBV20-1 to TRBJ1-5; TRBD1 matches 9 bases. Per the germline V gene, CDR1 is DFQATT and CDR2 is SNEGSKA (reference sequence). The CDR3 is 15 amino acids. With 5 bases clipped from V and 1 base from J, the junction kept 6 bases outside the gene matches. The chain's CDR3 is CSAAHGTGSNQPQHF. The CDR3 DNA reads TGCAGTGCTGCCCACGGGACAGGGAGCAATCAGCCCCAGCATTTT.

This clonotype was detected many times. The chain is built from TRBV28 and TRBJ2-3; D may match TRBD1 or TRBD2 (5 bases each). Between the trimmed V and J ends, which lost 8 bases and 3 bases, there was a span of 12 bases. From germline, CDR1 is MDHEN and CDR2 SYDVKM. CDR3 length: 13 amino acids. CDR3 coding DNA: TGTGCCAGCGGGGACGAGGAAACAGATACGCAGTATTTT. Translated: CASGDEETDTQYF.

This chain connects TRBV20-1 to TRBJ1-1; D unresolved. The V end was cut by 4 bases, the J end by 3 bases, with 18 bases between. The CDR3 contains 15 residues. Germline V gives CDR1 DFQATT, CDR2 SNEGSKA (reference sequence). As DNA, the CDR3 is TGCAGTGCTATGGGTCACCTCCTTGGGGACACTGAAGCTTTCTTT. Amino acids: CSAMGHLLGDTEAFF.

The V call is TRBV5-4, the J call TRBJ2-7; 7 bases are shared with TRBD1. The CDR3 contains 15 residues. CDR1 is SGHNT and CDR2 is YYREEE in the germline V gene (reference sequence). V was clipped by 1 base and J by 0 bases; unmatched bases: 4. CDR3 nucleotides: TGTGCCAGCAGCTTGTTGGGACAGAGCTCCTACGAGCAGTACTTC. It specifies CASSLLGQSSYEQYF.

In its sample, this clonotype was seen many times. In DNA, the CDR3 is TGTGCCAGCAGCCCCCAGCGGGAGACCCAGTACTTC. Its translation is CASSPQRETQYF. The V gene is TRBV11-2, the J gene TRBJ2-5; TRBD2 might be the D (5 bases). The CDR3 spans 12 residues. CDR1 SGHAT and CDR2 FQNNGV come from the germline V gene. V lost 5 bases to trimming and J lost 5 bases, with 9 bases between them.

As to this clonotype: This may arise from a read error, as a much more abundant clone is one base away. The chain is built from TRBV12-3 or TRBV12-4 and TRBJ1-6; D may be TRBD1 (6 bases). This CDR3 region has 15 residues. Between the trimmed V and J ends, which lost 3 bases and 9 bases, there was a span of 15 bases. CDR3 bases: TGTGCCAGCAGTTTGTTTACAGGGATTACTTCACCCCTCCACTTT. Its protein is CASSLFTGITSPLHF.

Many counts were recorded for this clonotype. This chain joins TRBV28 and TRBJ1-6, with D hard to call. V lost 6 bases, J lost 5 bases, and 5 bases lay in between. Germline values: CDR1 MDHEN, CDR2 SYDVKM. This CDR3 spans 12 amino acids. DNA of the CDR3: TGTGCCAGCAGGTATAATAATTCACCCCTCCACTTT. Translating gives CASRYNNSPLHF. Filled out from reference TRBV28 and TRBJ1-6, the complete variable domain reads DVKVTQSSRYLVKRTGEKVFLECVQDMDHENMFWYRQDPGLGLRLIYFSYDVKMKEKGDIPEGYSVSREKKERFSLILESASTNQTSMYLCASRYNNSPLHFGNGTRLTVT.

The rearrangement uses TRBV12-3 or TRBV12-4 and TRBJ2-1, with unresolved D. Trimming cost V 0 bases and J 2 bases, with 20 bases left between them. The CDR3 sequence is 19 residues long. CDR3 bases: TGTGCCAGCAGTTTAGCTGCGCACGTGGGTTTGTACGCCTACAATGAGCAGTTCTTC. Translated, it gives CASSLAAHVGLYAYNEQFF.

Relative to its sample, this clonotype is medium-sized (0.01 to 0.1%). The J gene is TRBJ2-7, the V gene TRBV7-6; either TRBD1 or TRBD2 may fit D (5 bases each). V lost 1 base and J lost 5, with 12 bases in between. Per germline, CDR1 SGHVS and CDR2 FNYEAQ. This CDR3 comprises 14 residues. Here the CDR3 DNA reads TGTGCCAGCAGCTTAGGAGCCAGGGAGAACGAGCAGTACTTC. It codes for CASSLGARENEQYF.

J is TRBJ2-3 and V is TRBV30, with a weak D call TRBD2 (5 bases). Between the trimmed V and J ends, which lost 3 bases and 3 bases, there was a span of 13 bases. Germline-derived CDR1 and CDR2 are GTSNPN and SVGIG (reference sequence). The CDR3 covers 14 residues. The CDR3 bases are TGTGCCTGGAGGAGAGGAGGAGTGACAGATACGCAGTATTTT. Translation gives CAWRRGGVTDTQYF.

The chain links TRBV6-1 to TRBJ2-1; D is possibly TRBD2 (5 bases). CDR3 length equals 16 residues. Germline V gene sequence: CDR1 MNHNS, CDR2 SASEGT. Trimming stripped 0 bases from V and 2 bases from J, with 11 bases between. The chain's CDR3 is CASSEAGGFPYNEQFF. CDR3 DNA sequence: TGTGCCAGCAGTGAAGCGGGCGGGTTCCCCTACAATGAGCAGTTCTTC.

The rearrangement links TRBV12-3 or TRBV12-4 to TRBJ1-4; 8 nucleotides match TRBD1. The trim removed 5 bases at V and 8 bases at J, leaving 10 bases unmatched. The CDR3 totals 15 residues. CDR3 residues: CASSPLDRGGEKLFF. As DNA, the CDR3 is TGTGCCAGCAGTCCCCTCGACAGGGGAGGGGAAAAACTGTTTTTT.

By share of the sample, this clonotype is medium-sized. The V gene is TRBV7-9, the J gene TRBJ2-4, with D perhaps matching TRBD1 (5 bases). In germline, CDR1 is SEHNR, CDR2 FQNEAQ (reference sequence). V lost 5 bases and J lost 0, with 17 bases in between. CDR3 size: 17 residues. In DNA, the CDR3 is TGTGCCAGCAGCCCCAAGACAGTCCTTATAGCCAAAAACATTCAGTACTTC. Encoded protein: CASSPKTVLIAKNIQYF.

As regards this clonotype: A read error may explain this, as a much larger clone is one base away. The V gene is TRBV9, the J gene TRBJ1-6; tentatively, D is TRBD1 (5 bases). CDR3 size: 14 residues. Germline CDR1 reads SGDLS; CDR2 reads YYNGEE. The CDR3 sequence is CASSVGGYNSPLPF. CDR3 sequence (DNA): TGTGCCAGCAGCGTAGGGGGCTATAATTCACCCCTCCCCTTT.

This clonotype has a count of ten or more. The rearrangement uses TRBV7-8 and TRBJ2-1; D not certain. There are 12 residues in the CDR3. The V gene's germline CDR1 is SGHVS and CDR2 FQNEAQ. Trimming stripped 2 bases from V and 9 bases from J, with 8 bases between. CDR3 region: CASSLSVREQFF. The CDR3 DNA reads TGTGCCAGCAGCTTATCGGTCCGTGAGCAGTTCTTC.

This clonotype showed up many times. The DNA of the CDR3 is TGTGCCAGCAGCCCTGGGGCAGGTATGGGAAGCAATCAGCCCCAGCATTTT. Protein product: CASSPGAGMGSNQPQHF. The chain joins TRBV7-2 to TRBJ1-5, with D possibly matching TRBD1 (5 bases). V lost 5 bases to trimming and J lost 1 base, with 18 bases between them. The CDR3 length is 17 residues. Germline values: CDR1 SGHTA, CDR2 FQGNSA.

This clonotype was seen repeatedly, ten times or more. The V gene is TRBV10-3, the J gene TRBJ1-5; D possibly corresponds to TRBD1 (5 bases). V was trimmed by 4 bases and J by 2 bases, leaving 9 bases between them. CDR1 is ENHRY and CDR2 is SYGVKD in the germline V gene. This CDR3 is built from 14 residues. The CDR3 nucleotides are TGTGCCATCAGTGGGGAAGGGGGCAATCAGCCCCAGCATTTT. It is translated as CAISGEGGNQPQHF.